A selection of T cell receptor beta chains follows, all from one sample in a study of shared clonotypes between healthy human individuals. The table came from immunoSEQ multiplex PCR; TCRdb's copy has only in-frame clones and leaves some out. Among 2 million to 2.5 million clones listed, roughly 95% were seen once. Source material: naive CD4+ T cells sorted from blood. The receptors here all came from a young man in good health. Each CDR3 is given with its conserved first and last residue. The D gene is left open where the match is weak. The size of a clone is reported for some rows only, either as once, few or many, or as a class for expanded clones.

>once|.|12|TRBV6-4|TRBJ1-1
CASSDTVGSAFF
TGTGCCAGCAGTGACACCGTGGGATCGGCTTTCTTT
>.|TRBD1|14|TRBV7-2|TRBJ1-4
CASRSTGASEKLFF
TGTGCCAGCAGGAGCACAGGGGCGAGTGAAAAACTGTTTTTT
>.|.|12|TRBV30|TRBJ2-5
CAWTQGGGTQYF
TGTGCCTGGACCCAGGGGGGAGGGACCCAGTACTTC
>.|TRBD1|19|TRBV4-1|TRBJ1-2
CASSQKPGQGAGANYGYTF
TGCGCCAGCAGCCAAAAACCGGGACAGGGGGCCGGGGCTAACTATGGCTACACCTTC
>.|TRBD1|12|TRBV30|TRBJ1-2
CASLQGADGYTF
TGTGCCTCGCTACAGGGGGCGGATGGCTACACCTTC
>.|.|14|TRBV2|TRBJ2-6
CARENMPGANVLTF
TGTGCCAGGGAAAACATGCCTGGGGCCAACGTCCTGACTTTC
>once|.|15|TRBV11-2|TRBJ2-7
CASSLFRAGIYEQYF
TGTGCCAGCAGCCTCTTTCGGGCGGGGATCTACGAGCAGTACTTC
>once|TRBD2|17|TRBV30|TRBJ2-4
CAWSVLGRGVAKNIQYF
TGTGCCTGGAGTGTACTCGGACGGGGGGTGGCCAAAAACATTCAGTACTTC
>.|TRBD1|17|TRBV4-2|TRBJ1-2
CASSQEQGRRQPYGYTF
TGTGCCAGCAGCCAAGAACAGGGGAGGCGGCAACCCTATGGCTACACCTTC
>few|TRBD2|14|TRBV28|TRBJ2-3
CASTIAGLTDTQYF
TGTGCCAGCACCATAGCGGGGCTCACAGATACGCAGTATTTT
>.|TRBD1|15|TRBV2|TRBJ2-3
CASTTDRASTDTQYF
TGTGCCAGCACTACGGACAGGGCAAGCACAGATACGCAGTATTTT
>once|.|15|TRBV4-3|TRBJ2-7
CASSQVAIPTYEQYF
TGCGCCAGCAGCCAAGTAGCCATCCCAACCTACGAGCAGTACTTC
>.|.|15|TRBV4-1|TRBJ1-5
CASSQERPGNQPQHF
TGCGCCAGCAGCCAAGAGAGGCCAGGAAATCAGCCCCAGCATTTT
>.|.|15|TRBV7-2|TRBJ2-5
CASSFYGVGAETQYF
TGTGCCAGCAGCTTTTACGGGGTTGGAGCAGAGACCCAGTACTTC
>.|TRBD1|17|TRBV11-3|TRBJ1-1
CASSLEWDRGGRTEAFF
TGTGCCAGCAGCTTAGAGTGGGACAGGGGCGGGAGGACTGAAGCTTTCTTT
>.|TRBD1|15|TRBV14|TRBJ1-1
CASSQTTGGGSEAFF
TGTGCCAGCAGCCAAACTACAGGGGGCGGGTCTGAAGCTTTCTTT
>.|TRBD1|14|TRBV6-5|TRBJ2-6
CASSRGQGRRVLTF
TGTGCCAGCAGTAGGGGACAGGGGAGGAGGGTCCTGACTTTC
>.|TRBD2|16|TRBV6-1|TRBJ2-3
CASSVGTSRSLYTQYF
TGTGCCAGCAGTGTAGGGACTAGCAGGAGTCTGTATACGCAGTATTTT
>.|.|18|TRBV7-2|TRBJ2-2
CASSPRGEAGRNTGELFF
TGTGCCAGCAGCCCCAGAGGGGAGGCGGGGCGTAACACCGGGGAGCTGTTTTTT
>.|.|14|TRBV30|TRBJ1-4
CAWGVRGLGEKLFF
TGTGCCTGGGGTGTTAGAGGGCTAGGTGAAAAACTGTTTTTT
>.|TRBD1|16|TRBV5-1|TRBJ1-2
CASRYGTGGADYGYTF
TGCGCCAGCAGGTACGGGACAGGGGGCGCGGACTATGGCTACACCTTC
>.|TRBD1|15|TRBV19|TRBJ2-7
CASSIPGQGTYEQYF
TGTGCCAGTAGTATCCCGGGACAGGGTACCTACGAGCAGTACTTC
>.|.|14|TRBV11-2|TRBJ2-1
CASSLAGLTHEQFF
TGTGCCAGCAGCTTAGCGGGCCTAACCCATGAGCAGTTCTTC
>.|.|15|TRBV6-5|TRBJ1-1
CASSYEVRGRTEAFF
TGTGCCAGCAGTTACGAAGTTAGGGGAAGGACTGAAGCTTTCTTT
>once|.|12|TRBV30|TRBJ2-3
CASGQNTDTQYF
TGTGCCTCAGGACAGAACACAGATACGCAGTATTTT
>.|.|16|TRBV19|TRBJ1-5
CASSMSRGFGDQPQHF
TGTGCCAGTAGTATGTCCAGGGGATTTGGGGATCAGCCCCAGCATTTT
>.|.|13|TRBV5-4|TRBJ1-2
CASSLDGASGYTF
TGTGCCAGCAGCTTGGACGGGGCTAGTGGCTACACCTTC
>.|.|14|TRBV6-5|TRBJ1-1
CASTPSGPNTEAFF
TGTGCCAGCACGCCCTCTGGGCCGAACACTGAAGCTTTCTTT
>.|TRBD1|16|TRBV25-1|TRBJ1-5
CASSSGQGRGNQPQHF
TGTGCCAGCAGTTCTGGACAGGGCCGAGGCAATCAGCCCCAGCATTTT
>.|TRBD1|13|TRBV10-2|TRBJ1-5
CASSGQGEQPQHF
TGCGCCAGCAGCGGACAGGGGGAGCAGCCCCAGCATTTT
>.|.|13|TRBV30|TRBJ2-5
CAWSNRKQETQYF
TGTGCCTGGAGTAACAGGAAACAAGAGACCCAGTACTTC
>.|TRBD2|17|TRBV5-1|TRBJ2-7
CASSRGEGLATFDEQYF
TGCGCCAGCAGCCGGGGCGAGGGACTAGCCACCTTCGACGAGCAGTACTTC
>.|TRBD1|15|TRBV6-5|TRBJ2-6
CASRTGGAGANVLTF
TGTGCCAGCAGGACAGGGGGCGCTGGGGCCAACGTCCTGACTTTC
>.|.|13|TRBV30|TRBJ1-2
CAFVPRGNYGYTF
TGTGCCTTCGTGCCGCGGGGCAACTATGGCTACACCTTC
>.|.|15|TRBV4-2|TRBJ1-1
CASSLLYAEDTEAFF
TGTGCCAGCAGCCTCCTGTACGCTGAAGACACTGAAGCTTTCTTT
>few|.|14|TRBV7-3|TRBJ2-2
CASSLNTGGGELFF
TGTGCCAGCAGCTTAAACACGGGTGGCGGGGAGCTGTTTTTT
>.|TRBD2|13|TRBV10-3|TRBJ2-5
CAISEGLVETQYF
TGTGCCATCAGTGAGGGACTAGTGGAGACCCAGTACTTC